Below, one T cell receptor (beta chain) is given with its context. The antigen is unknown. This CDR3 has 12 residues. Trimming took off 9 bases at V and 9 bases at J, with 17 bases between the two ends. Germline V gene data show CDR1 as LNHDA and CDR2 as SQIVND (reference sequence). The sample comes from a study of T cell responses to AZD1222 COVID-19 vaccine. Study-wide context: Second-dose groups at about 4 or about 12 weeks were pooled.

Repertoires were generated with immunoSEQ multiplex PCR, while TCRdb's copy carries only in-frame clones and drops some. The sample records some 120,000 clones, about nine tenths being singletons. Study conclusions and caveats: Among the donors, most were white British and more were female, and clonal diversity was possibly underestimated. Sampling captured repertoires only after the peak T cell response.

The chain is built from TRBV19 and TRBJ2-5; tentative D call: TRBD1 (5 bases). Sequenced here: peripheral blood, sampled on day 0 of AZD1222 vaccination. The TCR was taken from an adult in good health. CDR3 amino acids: CASGSLRVPQYF. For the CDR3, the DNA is TGTGCCAGCGGATCCCTCAGGGTGCCCCAGTACTTC.